This TCR beta chain was captured by sequencing in a study of beta chain features in type 1 diabetes. The V and J ends lost 0 bases and 0 bases, in that order; junction bases with no gene match: 1. Germline lookup yields CDR1 SGDLS and CDR2 YYNGEE. CDR3 length: 15 residues. In regard to this clone: Different DNA sequences within this sample yield the same CDR3.

Every isolated RNA sample was fully reverse transcribed, so sequencing captured expressed TCRB transcripts. TCRdb's copy holds only in-frame clones and misses some; the assay was immunoSEQ multiplex PCR. The sample holds about half a million clones, about 32% seen once. V and J are TRBV9 and TRBJ2-3; 7 bases are shared with TRBD2. The TCR originated in a man aged 18-30 years in good health. The specimen was naive CD4+ T cells from blood. The CDR3, as DNA: TGTGCCAGCAGCGTAGAAGCGGGAAGCACAGATACGCAGTATTTT. It is translated as CASSVEAGSTDTQYF.